Following are 15 T cell receptor beta chains from one sample sequenced in a study of cytomegalovirus exposure and HLA in healthy donors. The PCR was carried out with 60 Vbeta primers and 13 Jbeta primers. Only in-frame clones appear in the TCRdb table, and some are missing; sequencing was by immunoSEQ multiplex PCR. This sample has around 150,000 clones, with around four fifths found just once. Input material: PBMCs. The receptors shown here come from a male donor in good health and CMV-seronegative.

The chain carries TRBV11-2 and TRBJ1-4; D is uncertain. The CDR3 spans 14 residues. The germline gives CDR1 SGHAT, CDR2 FQNNGV. Trimming took off 6 bases at V and 6 bases at J, with 14 bases between the two ends. The CDR3 reads CASSQIAPYEKLFF. In DNA, the CDR3 is TGTGCCAGCAGTCAAATAGCCCCTTATGAAAAACTGTTTTTT.

The chain carries TRBV7-3 and TRBJ2-1, with D perhaps matching TRBD1 (5 bases). CDR1 and CDR2 from the germline V gene are SGHTA and FQGTGA. The CDR3 contains 16 residues. Deletions cut 5 bases from V and 3 bases from J, with 17 bases between. The CDR3 DNA sequence: TGTGCCAGCAGCCGGCAGGTGTCAGGGTTCTACAATGAGCAGTTCTTC. This codes for CASSRQVSGFYNEQFF. The full variable domain, with the rest looked up from reference TRBV7-3 and TRBJ2-1, is GAGVSQTPSNKVTEKGKYVELRCDPISGHTALYWYRQSLGQGPEFLIYFQGTGAADDSGLPNDRFFAVRPEGSVSTLKIQRTERGDSAVYLCASSRQVSGFYNEQFFGPGTRLTVL.

The DNA of the CDR3 is TGTGCCAGCAGCAGCCCCCAGCGGGGGCGCTCCTACAATGAGCAGTTCTTC. Protein: CASSSPQRGRSYNEQFF. This chain links TRBV11-1 with TRBJ2-1; 8 nucleotides match TRBD2. V was pared by 5 bases and J by 0 bases, with 9 bases of the junction left unmatched. Germline V lookup: CDR1 SGHAT, CDR2 FQDESV (reference sequence). The CDR3 has 17 residues.

The rearrangement joins TRBV6-5 to TRBJ2-3; 8 nucleotides line up with TRBD2. Germline CDR1 MNHEY, CDR2 SVGAGI. The CDR3 has 15 amino acids. After removal of 5 bases from V and 2 bases from J, the junction contained 6 bases not matched to a gene. The CDR3 DNA reads TGTGCCAGCAGTAAAAGCGGGAGCCCCACAGATACGCAGTATTTT. Residues: CASSKSGSPTDTQYF.

This chain uses TRBV7-3 with TRBJ2-4, with 7 nucleotides matching TRBD2. The CDR3 sequence is 18 residues long. The V and J ends lost 5 bases and 7 bases, in that order; junction bases with no gene match: 20. Germline V CDR1 and CDR2: SGHTA, FQGTGA. The CDR3 region is CASSRTGAAGPWVNIQYF. In nucleotides, the CDR3 is TGTGCCAGCAGCCGAACCGGCGCAGCGGGGCCCTGGGTGAACATTCAGTACTTC.

The rearrangement uses TRBV6-1 and TRBJ2-7; D not certain. The germline CDR1 and CDR2 sequences are MNHNS and SASEGT. The CDR3 loop spans 12 amino acids. V was trimmed by 9 bases and J by 5 bases, leaving 14 bases between them. The CDR3 DNA sequence: TGTGCCAGTTGCCCTCTAACTAACGAGCAGTACTTC. Translation gives CASCPLTNEQYF.

The J gene is TRBJ2-4, the V gene TRBV7-2; D is possibly TRBD1 (5 bases). The V and J ends lost 1 base and 7 bases respectively, with 14 bases between them. Germline values: CDR1 SGHTA, CDR2 FQGNSA. The CDR3 contains 15 residues. The CDR3 DNA reads as TGTGCCAGCAGCTTAGATCAGGGAAAATGGAACATTCAGTACTTC. Its protein product is CASSLDQGKWNIQYF.

Worth noting for this clone: Other nucleotide sequences from this sample produce the same CDR3. The V gene is TRBV7-8, the J gene TRBJ2-3; 7 positions match TRBD2. Germline V CDR1 and CDR2: SGHVS, FQNEAQ. CDR3 length: 13 residues. V lost 7 bases, J lost 2 bases, and 3 bases stayed unmatched. This chain's CDR3 is CASKAGHTDTQYF. The CDR3 DNA sequence: TGTGCCAGCAAAGCGGGGCACACAGATACGCAGTATTTT.

The V call is TRBV19, the J call TRBJ1-2; 7 positions match TRBD1. This CDR3 has 16 amino acids. Germline CDR1 is LNHDA and CDR2 is SQIVND (reference sequence). Unmatched junction bases numbered 8, after V lost 3 bases and J lost 1 base. As DNA, the CDR3 is TGTGCCAGTAGTATCCTACAGGGGCAGGGTAACTATGGCTACACCTTC. It translates to CASSILQGQGNYGYTF.

Of note for this clone: The identical CDR3 is also encoded by other nucleotide sequences in the sample. The chain carries TRBV18 and TRBJ2-5; D uncertain. CDR1 and CDR2 (germline): KGHSH, LQKENI. The CDR3 length is 12 residues. Trimming took 3 bases from V and 2 from J, leaving 4 bases between them. The chain's CDR3 is CASSPTQETQYF. The CDR3 bases are TGTGCCAGCTCACCGACTCAAGAGACCCAGTACTTC.

This sequence joins TRBV2 and TRBJ2-2; possibly TRBD2 for D (5 bases). V was clipped by 9 bases and J by 5 bases, with 13 bases between them. Germline CDR1 is SNHLY and CDR2 is FYNNEI. The CDR3 extends over 13 amino acids. The CDR3 sequence is CASSLEVTGELFF. The CDR3 nucleotides are TGTGCCAGTTCGTTGGAGGTGACCGGGGAGCTGTTTTTT.

The rearrangement links TRBV28 to TRBJ1-2; a weak D match, TRBD1 (5 bases). Germline V gene sequence: CDR1 MDHEN, CDR2 SYDVKM. Trimming removed 6 bases from V and 8 bases from J, with 10 bases in between. The CDR3 is made up of 11 amino acids. The CDR3 reads CASSSGWGYTF. The CDR3 nucleotides are TGTGCCAGCAGCTCAGGGTGGGGCTACACCTTC.

The chain employs TRBV28 and TRBJ1-2; weak D call: TRBD1 (5 bases). Germline CDR1 and CDR2: MDHEN and SYDVKM. This CDR3 has 13 amino acids. The ends were cut back, 7 bases at V and 4 bases at J, with 13 bases in the middle. The CDR3 DNA sequence: TGTGCCAGCAAGGGTCCGGGGGTCTATGGCTACACCTTC. This encodes CASKGPGVYGYTF.

This clone showed up just a few times. The chain is built from TRBV5-1 and TRBJ1-1; maybe TRBD1 (6 bases). This CDR3 region has 16 residues. The germline CDR1 and CDR2 sequences are SGHRS and YFSETQ. Trimming removed 4 bases at V and 1 base at J, with 17 bases between. CDR3 sequence reads: CASSHDPTGANTEAFF. The CDR3 coding sequence is TGCGCCAGCAGCCACGACCCGACAGGAGCGAACACTGAAGCTTTCTTT.

This clone was seen once. The CDR3 region is CASSADRDTEAFF. CDR3 in DNA: TGTGCCAGTAGTGCGGACAGGGATACTGAAGCTTTCTTT. V usage is TRBV19 and J usage is TRBJ1-1; 8 nucleotides align to TRBD1. V lost 5 bases to trimming and J lost 5 bases; unmatched junction nucleotides: 4. Germline V gene sequence: CDR1 LNHDA, CDR2 SQIVND (reference sequence). The CDR3 runs 13 residues.